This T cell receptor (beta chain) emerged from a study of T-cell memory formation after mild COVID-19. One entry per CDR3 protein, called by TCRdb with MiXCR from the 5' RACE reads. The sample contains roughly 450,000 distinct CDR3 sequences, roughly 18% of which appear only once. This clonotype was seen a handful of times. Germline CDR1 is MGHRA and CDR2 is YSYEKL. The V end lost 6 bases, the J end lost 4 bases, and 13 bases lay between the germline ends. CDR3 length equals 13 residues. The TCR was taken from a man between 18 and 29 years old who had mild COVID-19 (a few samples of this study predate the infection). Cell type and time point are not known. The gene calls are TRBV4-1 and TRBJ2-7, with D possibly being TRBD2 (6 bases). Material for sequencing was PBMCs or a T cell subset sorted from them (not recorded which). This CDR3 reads CASRLRRGYEQYV. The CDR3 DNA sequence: TGCGCCAGCAGGCTACGGCGGGGTTACGAGCAGTACGTC.